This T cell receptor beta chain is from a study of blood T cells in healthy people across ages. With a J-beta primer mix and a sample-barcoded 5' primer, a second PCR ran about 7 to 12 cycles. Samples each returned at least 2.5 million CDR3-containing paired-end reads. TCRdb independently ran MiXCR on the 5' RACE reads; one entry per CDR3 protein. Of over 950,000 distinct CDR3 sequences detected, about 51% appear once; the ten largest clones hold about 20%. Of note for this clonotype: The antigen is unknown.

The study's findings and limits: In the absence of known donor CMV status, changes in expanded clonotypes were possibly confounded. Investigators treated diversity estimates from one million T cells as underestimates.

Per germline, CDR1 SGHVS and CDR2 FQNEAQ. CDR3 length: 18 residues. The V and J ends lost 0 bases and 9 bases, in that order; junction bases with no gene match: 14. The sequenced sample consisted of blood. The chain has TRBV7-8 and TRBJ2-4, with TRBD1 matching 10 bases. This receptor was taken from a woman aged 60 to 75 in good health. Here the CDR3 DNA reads TGTGCCAGCAGCTTAGCGTTACGAGGACAGGGGGTTCGTAGCATTCAGTACTTC. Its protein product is CASSLALRGQGVRSIQYF.